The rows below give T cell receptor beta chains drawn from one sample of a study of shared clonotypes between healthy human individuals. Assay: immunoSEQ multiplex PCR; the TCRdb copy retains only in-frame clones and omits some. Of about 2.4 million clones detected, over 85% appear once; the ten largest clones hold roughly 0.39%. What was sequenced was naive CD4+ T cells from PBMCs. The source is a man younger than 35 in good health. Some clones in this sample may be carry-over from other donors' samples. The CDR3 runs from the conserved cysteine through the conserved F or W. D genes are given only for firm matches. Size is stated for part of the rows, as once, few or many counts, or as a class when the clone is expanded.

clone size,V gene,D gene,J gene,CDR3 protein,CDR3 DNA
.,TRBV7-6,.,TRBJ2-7,CASSQRVSVEQYF,TGTGCCAGCAGCCAAAGGGTCTCAGTCGAGCAGTACTTC
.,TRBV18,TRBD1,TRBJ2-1,CASSPLSTGENEQFF,TGTGCCAGCTCACCACTGTCAACAGGGGAAAATGAGCAGTTCTTC
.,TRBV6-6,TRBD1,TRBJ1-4,CASSAPGTGLVKLFF,TGTGCCAGCAGTGCCCCCGGGACAGGGTTGGTAAAACTGTTTTTT
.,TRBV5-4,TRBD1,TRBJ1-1,CASSSTQGADTEAFF,TGTGCCAGCAGCTCAACCCAGGGGGCTGACACTGAAGCTTTCTTT
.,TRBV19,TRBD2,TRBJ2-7,CASNPTGGYEQYF,TGTGCCAGTAACCCAACCGGGGGGTACGAGCAGTACTTC
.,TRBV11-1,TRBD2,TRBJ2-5,CASSRGTSGEETQYF,TGTGCCAGCAGCCGTGGGACTAGCGGGGAAGAGACCCAGTACTTC
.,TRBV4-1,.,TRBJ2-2,CASSQPKRNTGELFF,TGCGCCAGCAGCCAACCAAAAAGGAACACCGGGGAGCTGTTTTTT
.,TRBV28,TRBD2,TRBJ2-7,CAVRPPGRAYEQYF,TGTGCCGTTCGACCTCCGGGGAGGGCCTACGAGCAGTACTTC
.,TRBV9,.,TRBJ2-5,CASSQQPETQYF,TGTGCCAGCAGCCAGCAGCCAGAGACCCAGTACTTC
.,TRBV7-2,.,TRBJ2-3,CASSLGRERSTDTQYF,TGTGCCAGCAGCTTAGGACGGGAGCGTAGCACAGATACGCAGTATTTT
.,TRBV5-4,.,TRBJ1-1,CASSFGTGSGGEAFF,TGTGCCAGCAGCTTCGGCACAGGGTCGGGGGGTGAAGCTTTCTTT
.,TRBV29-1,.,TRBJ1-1,CSVGRRNTEAFF,TGCAGCGTTGGACGGAGGAACACTGAAGCTTTCTTT
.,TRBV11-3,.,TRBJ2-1,CASSFGDSGNEQFF,TGTGCCAGCAGCTTTGGGGATAGCGGTAATGAGCAGTTCTTC
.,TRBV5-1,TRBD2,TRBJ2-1,CASSRSGSSGIGDEQFF,TGCGCCAGCAGCCGATCAGGGAGTAGCGGGATCGGCGATGAGCAGTTCTTC
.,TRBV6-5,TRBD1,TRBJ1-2,CASSYSGTVGYGYTF,TGTGCCAGCAGTTACTCCGGGACAGTGGGGTATGGCTACACCTTC
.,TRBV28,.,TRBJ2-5,CASSLRAQETQYF,TGTGCCAGCAGCCTCAGGGCACAAGAGACCCAGTACTTC
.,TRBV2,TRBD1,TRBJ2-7,CASRNRGPYEQYF,TGTGCCAGCAGAAACAGGGGGCCCTACGAGCAGTACTTC
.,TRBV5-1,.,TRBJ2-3,CASTHTGISGDTQYF,TGCGCCAGCACCCATACAGGGATTTCAGGGGATACGCAGTATTTT
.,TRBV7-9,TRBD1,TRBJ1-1,CASNLDRGNTEAFF,TGTGCCAGCAACCTGGACAGGGGGAACACTGAAGCTTTCTTT
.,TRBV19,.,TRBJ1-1,CASNTATSPPEAFF,TGTGCCAGTAATACTGCGACGAGCCCGCCTGAAGCTTTCTTT
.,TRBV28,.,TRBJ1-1,CASSLWGGGGRMNTEAFF,TGTGCCAGCAGTTTATGGGGCGGCGGGGGCAGGATGAACACTGAAGCTTTCTTT
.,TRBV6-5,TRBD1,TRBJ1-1,CASTRTGGNTEAFF,TGTGCCAGCACCCGGACAGGCGGGAACACTGAAGCTTTCTTT
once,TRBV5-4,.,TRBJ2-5,CASSLTSQETQYF,TGTGCCAGCAGCCTAACCTCTCAAGAGACCCAGTACTTC
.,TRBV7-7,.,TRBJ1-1,CASSLAVGTEAFF,TGTGCCAGCAGCTTAGCGGTGGGAACTGAAGCTTTCTTT
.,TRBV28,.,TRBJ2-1,CASTSVGDHEQFF,TGTGCCAGCACGAGCGTAGGCGATCATGAGCAGTTCTTC
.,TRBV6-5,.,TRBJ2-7,CASSYSRVEQYF,TGTGCCAGCAGTTACTCGAGGGTCGAGCAGTACTTC
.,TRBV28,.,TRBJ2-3,CASSFIRGTDTQYF,TGTGCCAGCAGTTTTATTAGGGGCACAGATACGCAGTATTTT
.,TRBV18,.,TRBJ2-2,CASSRIGGQIGELFF,TGTGCCAGCTCGCGTATTGGCGGACAGATAGGGGAGCTGTTTTTT
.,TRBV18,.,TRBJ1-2,CASSPRLPGATNYGYTF,TGTGCCAGCTCACCACGATTGCCGGGGGCAACTAACTATGGCTACACCTTC
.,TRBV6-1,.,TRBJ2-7,CASMRDGDYEQYF,TGTGCCAGCATGAGGGACGGTGACTACGAGCAGTACTTC
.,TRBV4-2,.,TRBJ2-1,CASSQVTGAVFF,TGTGCCAGCAGCCAAGTTACGGGAGCGGTGTTCTTC